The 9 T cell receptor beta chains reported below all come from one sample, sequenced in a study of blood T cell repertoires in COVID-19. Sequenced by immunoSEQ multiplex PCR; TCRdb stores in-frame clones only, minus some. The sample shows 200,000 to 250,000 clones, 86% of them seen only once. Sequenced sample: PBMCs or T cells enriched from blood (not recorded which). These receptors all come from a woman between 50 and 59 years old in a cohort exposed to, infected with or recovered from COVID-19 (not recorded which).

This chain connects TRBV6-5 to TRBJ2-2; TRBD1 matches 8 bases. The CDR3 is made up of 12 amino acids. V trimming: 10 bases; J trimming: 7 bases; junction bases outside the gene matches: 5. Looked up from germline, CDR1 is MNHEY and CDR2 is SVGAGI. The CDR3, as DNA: TGTGCCACAAGGACAGGGCACGGGGAGCTGTTTTTT. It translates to CATRTGHGELFF.

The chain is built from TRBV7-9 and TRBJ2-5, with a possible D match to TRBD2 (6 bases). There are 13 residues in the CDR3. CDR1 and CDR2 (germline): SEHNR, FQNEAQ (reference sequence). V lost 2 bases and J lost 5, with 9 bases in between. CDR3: CASSLNRGETQYF. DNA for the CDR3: TGTGCCAGCAGCTTAAACCGGGGGGAGACCCAGTACTTC.

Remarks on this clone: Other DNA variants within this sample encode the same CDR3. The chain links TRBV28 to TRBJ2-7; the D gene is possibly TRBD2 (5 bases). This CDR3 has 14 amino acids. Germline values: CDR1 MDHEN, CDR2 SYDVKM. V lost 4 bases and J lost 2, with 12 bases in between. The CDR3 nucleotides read TGTGCCAGCAGTTCTCCGACGGGAACCTACGAGCAGTACTTC. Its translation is CASSSPTGTYEQYF.

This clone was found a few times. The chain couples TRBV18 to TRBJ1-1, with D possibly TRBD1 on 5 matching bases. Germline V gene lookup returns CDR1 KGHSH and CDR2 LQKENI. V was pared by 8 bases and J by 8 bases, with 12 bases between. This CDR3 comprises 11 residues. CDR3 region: CASLRQGEAFF. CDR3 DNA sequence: TGTGCCAGCCTTAGGCAGGGCGAAGCTTTCTTT.

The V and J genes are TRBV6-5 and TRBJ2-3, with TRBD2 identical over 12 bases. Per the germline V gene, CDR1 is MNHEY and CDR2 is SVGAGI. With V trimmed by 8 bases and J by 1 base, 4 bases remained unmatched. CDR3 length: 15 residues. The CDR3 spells CASLRLAGGTDTQYF. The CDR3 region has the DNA TGTGCCAGCCTCAGACTAGCGGGGGGCACAGATACGCAGTATTTT.

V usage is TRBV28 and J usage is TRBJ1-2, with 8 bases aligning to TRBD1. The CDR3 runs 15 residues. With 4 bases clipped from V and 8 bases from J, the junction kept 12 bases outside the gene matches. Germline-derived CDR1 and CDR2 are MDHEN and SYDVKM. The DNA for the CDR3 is TGTGCCAGCAGTTCGGGGGGAGGGACAGGAAGAGGCTACACCTTC. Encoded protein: CASSSGGGTGRGYTF.

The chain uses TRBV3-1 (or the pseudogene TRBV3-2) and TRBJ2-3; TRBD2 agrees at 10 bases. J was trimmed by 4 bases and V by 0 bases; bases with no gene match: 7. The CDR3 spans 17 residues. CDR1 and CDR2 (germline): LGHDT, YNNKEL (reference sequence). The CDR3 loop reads CASSQDLAGEIPDTQYF. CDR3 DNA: TGTGCCAGCAGCCAAGATCTAGCGGGGGAGATCCCAGATACGCAGTATTTT.

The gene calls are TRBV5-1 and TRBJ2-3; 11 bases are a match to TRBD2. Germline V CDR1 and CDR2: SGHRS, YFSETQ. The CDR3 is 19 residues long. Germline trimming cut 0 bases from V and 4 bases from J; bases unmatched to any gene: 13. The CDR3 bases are TGCGCCAGCAGCTTGGGTGCTAGCGGGGGGTCCAGATGGCCAGATACGCAGTATTTT. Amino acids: CASSLGASGGSRWPDTQYF.

The CDR3, as DNA: TGTGCCACCAGCAGAGATGAGAATGAGCAGTTCTTC. Translated, it gives CATSRDENEQFF. The rearrangement uses TRBV15 and TRBJ2-1, with D hard to call. The CDR3 has 12 amino acids. The V end was cut by 0 bases, the J end by 7 bases, with 4 bases between. The germline gives CDR1 LNHNV, CDR2 YYDKDF (reference sequence).